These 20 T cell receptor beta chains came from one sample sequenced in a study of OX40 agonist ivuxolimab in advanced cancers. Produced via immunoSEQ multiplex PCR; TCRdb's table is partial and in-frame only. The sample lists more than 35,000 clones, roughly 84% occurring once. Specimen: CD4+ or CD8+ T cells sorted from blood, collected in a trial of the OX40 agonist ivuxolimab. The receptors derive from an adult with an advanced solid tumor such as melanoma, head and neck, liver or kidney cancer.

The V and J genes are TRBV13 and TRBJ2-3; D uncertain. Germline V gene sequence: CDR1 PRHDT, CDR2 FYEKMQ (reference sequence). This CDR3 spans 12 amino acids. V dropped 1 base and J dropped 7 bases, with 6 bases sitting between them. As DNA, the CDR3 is TGTGCCAGCAGCTTAGCAATCAATACGCAGTATTTT. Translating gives CASSLAINTQYF.

The CDR3 loop is CASSLVLAGGPSTDTQYF. Here the CDR3 DNA reads TGTGCCAGCAGCTTAGTGCTAGCGGGAGGCCCGAGCACAGATACGCAGTATTTT. V usage is TRBV7-6 and J usage is TRBJ2-3; 11 nucleotides line up with TRBD2. CDR3 length: 18 amino acids. The ends lost 1 base at V and 0 bases at J; junction bases unmatched: 6. Germline CDR1 SGHVS, CDR2 FNYEAQ.

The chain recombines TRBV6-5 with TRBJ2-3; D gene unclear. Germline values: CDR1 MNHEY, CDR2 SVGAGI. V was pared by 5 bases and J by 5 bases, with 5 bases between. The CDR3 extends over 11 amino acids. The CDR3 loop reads CASSPGDTQYF. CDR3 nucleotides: TGTGCCAGCAGTCCCGGAGATACGCAGTATTTT.

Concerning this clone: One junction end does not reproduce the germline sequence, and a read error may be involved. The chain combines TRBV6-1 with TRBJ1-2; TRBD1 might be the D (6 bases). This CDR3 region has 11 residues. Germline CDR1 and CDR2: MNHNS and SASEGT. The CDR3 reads CASSSPGHFYF. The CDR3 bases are TGTGCCAGCAGCTCCCCGGGACACTTCTACTTC.

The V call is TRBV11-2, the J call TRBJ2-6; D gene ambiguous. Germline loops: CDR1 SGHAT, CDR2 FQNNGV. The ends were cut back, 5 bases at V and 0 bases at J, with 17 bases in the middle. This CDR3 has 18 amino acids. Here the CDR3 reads CASSPLTSTRSGANVLTF. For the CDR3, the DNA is TGTGCCAGCAGCCCCCTGACATCGACTCGCTCTGGGGCCAACGTCCTGACTTTC.

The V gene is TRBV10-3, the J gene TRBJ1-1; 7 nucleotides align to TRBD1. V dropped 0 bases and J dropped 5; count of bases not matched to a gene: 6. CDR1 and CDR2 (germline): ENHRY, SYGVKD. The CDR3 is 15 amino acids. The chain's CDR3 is CAISESEGAGTEAFF. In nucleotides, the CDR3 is TGTGCCATCAGTGAGTCCGAGGGGGCAGGGACTGAAGCTTTCTTT.

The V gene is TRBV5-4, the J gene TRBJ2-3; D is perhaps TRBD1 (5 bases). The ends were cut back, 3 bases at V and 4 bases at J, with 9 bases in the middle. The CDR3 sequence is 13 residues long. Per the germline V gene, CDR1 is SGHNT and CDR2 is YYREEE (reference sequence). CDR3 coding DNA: TGTGCCAGCAGCTCCCTAGGGGCAGATACGCAGTATTTT. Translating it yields CASSSLGADTQYF.

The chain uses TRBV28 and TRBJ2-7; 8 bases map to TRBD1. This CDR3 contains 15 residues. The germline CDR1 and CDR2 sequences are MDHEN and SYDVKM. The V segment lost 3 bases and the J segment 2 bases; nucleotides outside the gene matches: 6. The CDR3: CASSFRDRLTYEQYF. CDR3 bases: TGTGCCAGCAGTTTCCGGGACAGGCTTACCTACGAGCAGTACTTC.

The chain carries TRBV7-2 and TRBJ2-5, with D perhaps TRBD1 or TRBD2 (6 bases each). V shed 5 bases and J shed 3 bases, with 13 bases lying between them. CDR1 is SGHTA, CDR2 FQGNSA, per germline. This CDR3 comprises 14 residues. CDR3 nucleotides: TGTGCCAGCAGCCGAATGGGGGGCGAAGAGACCCAGTACTTC. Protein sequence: CASSRMGGEETQYF.

In nucleotides, the CDR3 is TGTGCCATCAGTGACGGAGCGGGGGGACAAGAGACCCAGTACTTC. Protein product: CAISDGAGGQETQYF. The genes are TRBV10-3 and TRBJ2-5, with 9 positions matching TRBD2. This CDR3 region has 15 residues. Unmatched junction bases numbered 4, after V lost 3 bases and J lost 2 bases. The germline V gene has CDR1 ENHRY and CDR2 SYGVKD.

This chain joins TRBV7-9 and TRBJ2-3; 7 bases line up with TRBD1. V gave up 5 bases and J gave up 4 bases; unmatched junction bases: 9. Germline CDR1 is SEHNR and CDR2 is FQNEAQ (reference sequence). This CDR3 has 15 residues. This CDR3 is CASSLDRELADTQYF. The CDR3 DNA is TGTGCCAGCAGCCTAGACAGGGAACTAGCAGATACGCAGTATTTT.

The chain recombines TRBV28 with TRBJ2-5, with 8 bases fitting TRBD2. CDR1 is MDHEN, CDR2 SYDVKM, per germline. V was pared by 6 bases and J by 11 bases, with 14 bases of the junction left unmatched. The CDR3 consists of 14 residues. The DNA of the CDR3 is TGTGCCAGCAGCGAGGGGAGGGCGGGAGGTGAGCAGTACTTC. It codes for CASSEGRAGGEQYF.

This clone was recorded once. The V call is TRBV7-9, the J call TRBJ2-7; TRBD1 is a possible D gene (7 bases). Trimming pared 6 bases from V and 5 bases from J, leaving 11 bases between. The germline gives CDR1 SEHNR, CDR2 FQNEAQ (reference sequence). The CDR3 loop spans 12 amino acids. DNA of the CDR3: TGTGCCAGCAGTTCCAGGGGGGACGAGCAGTACTTC. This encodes CASSSRGDEQYF. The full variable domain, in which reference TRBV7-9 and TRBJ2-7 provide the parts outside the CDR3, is DTGVSQNPRHKITKRGQNVTFRCDPISEHNRLYWYRQTLGQGPEFLTYFQNEAQLEKSRLLSDRFSAERPKGSFSTLEIQRTEQGDSAMYLCASSSRGDEQYFGPGTRLTVT.

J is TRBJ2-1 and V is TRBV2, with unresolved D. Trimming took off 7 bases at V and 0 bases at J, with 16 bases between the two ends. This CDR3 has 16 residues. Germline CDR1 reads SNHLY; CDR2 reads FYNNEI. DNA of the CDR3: TGTGCCAGCACGCCCGGTCGCAGGTACTCCTACAATGAGCAGTTCTTC. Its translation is CASTPGRRYSYNEQFF.

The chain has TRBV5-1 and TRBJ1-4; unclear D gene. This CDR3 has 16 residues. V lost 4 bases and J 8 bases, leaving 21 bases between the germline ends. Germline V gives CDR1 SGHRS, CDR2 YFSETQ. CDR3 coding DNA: TGCGCCAGCAGCCGCCGTTCTGGGATATGGGAGGAAAAACTGTTTTTT. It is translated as CASSRRSGIWEEKLFF.

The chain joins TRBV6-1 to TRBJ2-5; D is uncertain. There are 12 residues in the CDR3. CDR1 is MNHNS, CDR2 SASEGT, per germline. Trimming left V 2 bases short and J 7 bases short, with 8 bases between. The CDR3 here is CASSENYGTQYF. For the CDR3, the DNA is TGTGCCAGCAGTGAAAATTACGGGACCCAGTACTTC.

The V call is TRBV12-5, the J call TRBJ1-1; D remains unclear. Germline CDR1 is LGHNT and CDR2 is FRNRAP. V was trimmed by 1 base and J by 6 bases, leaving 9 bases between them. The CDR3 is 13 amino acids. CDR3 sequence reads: CASGLGVVAEAFF. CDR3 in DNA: TGTGCTAGTGGTTTGGGGGTGGTCGCTGAAGCTTTCTTT.

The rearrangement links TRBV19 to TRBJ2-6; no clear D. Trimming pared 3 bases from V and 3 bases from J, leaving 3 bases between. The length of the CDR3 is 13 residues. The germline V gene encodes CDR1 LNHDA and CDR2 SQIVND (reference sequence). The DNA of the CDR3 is TGTGCCAGTAGTATTATTGGGGCCAACGTCCTGACTTTC. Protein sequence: CASSIIGANVLTF.

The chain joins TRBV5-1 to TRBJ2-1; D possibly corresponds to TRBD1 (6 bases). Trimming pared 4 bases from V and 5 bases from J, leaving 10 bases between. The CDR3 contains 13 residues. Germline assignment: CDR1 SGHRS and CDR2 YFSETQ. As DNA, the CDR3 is TGCGCCAGCAGCCGGGACACCAACAATGAGCAGTTCTTC. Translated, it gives CASSRDTNNEQFF.

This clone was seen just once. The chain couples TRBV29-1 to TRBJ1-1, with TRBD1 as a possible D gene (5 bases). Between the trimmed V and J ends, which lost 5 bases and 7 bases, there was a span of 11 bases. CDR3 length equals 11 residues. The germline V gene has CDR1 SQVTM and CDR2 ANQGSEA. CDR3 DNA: TGCAGCGTTCTGGGTGGGGGTGAAGCTTTCTTT. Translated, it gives CSVLGGGEAFF.